These 21 T cell receptor beta chains were sequenced from one sample in a study of CD8 T cells in ankylosing spondylitis. TCRdb reanalysed the 5' RACE reads using MiXCR and keeps one entry per CDR3 protein. The sample lists roughly 240,000 distinct CDR3 sequences; 8% to 10% were seen once. Sequencing was done on a sample of blood, either unsorted or a sorted T cell fraction (not recorded which). These receptors were obtained from a female donor with ankylosing spondylitis or in good health (not recorded which).

The sample holds many counts of this clonotype. This sequence joins TRBV6-1 and TRBJ1-1; D not resolved. The V gene's germline CDR1 is MNHNS and CDR2 SASEGT. This CDR3 contains 12 residues. Trimming stripped 7 bases from V and 3 bases from J, with 9 bases between. CDR3 sequence reads: CASKFKYTEAFF. Here the CDR3 DNA reads TGTGCCAGCAAGTTTAAGTACACTGAAGCTTTCTTT.

This clonotype was observed a handful of times. The chain has TRBV7-9 and TRBJ1-3; 9 nucleotides align to TRBD1. The germline CDR1 and CDR2 sequences are SEHNR and FQNEAQ (reference sequence). V dropped 3 bases and J dropped 0; count of bases not matched to a gene: 6. The CDR3 totals 17 residues. In nucleotides, the CDR3 is TGTGCCAGCAGCTTGGCAGGGACAGGGTTCTCTGGAAACACCATATATTTT. This sequence encodes CASSLAGTGFSGNTIYF.

This clonotype was detected ten times or more. V usage is TRBV5-1 and J usage is TRBJ2-5, with D maybe TRBD2 (6 bases). CDR1 SGHRS and CDR2 YFSETQ come from the germline V gene. Trimming pared 5 bases from V and 4 bases from J, leaving 15 bases between. The CDR3 contains 14 residues. CDR3 region: CASSSRSSGETQYF. The CDR3 DNA follows: TGCGCCAGCAGTTCCCGGAGTAGCGGAGAGACCCAGTACTTC.

Comment on this clonotype: At one boundary the junction diverges from the germline segment, which might be a read error. V is TRBV7-2 and J is TRBJ1-5, with 7 bases identical to TRBD1. This CDR3 has 14 amino acids. Germline CDR1 and CDR2: SGHTA and FQGNSA. Here the CDR3 DNA reads TGTGCCAGCAACTTACAGGGGAGCAATCAGCCCCAGCATTTT. It codes for CASNLQGSNQPQHF.

This clonotype was recorded many times. The V gene is TRBV4-3, the J gene TRBJ2-2; D is undetermined. The CDR3 covers 15 residues. Germline lookup yields CDR1 LGHNA and CDR2 YSLEER. The ends were cut back, 0 bases at V and 3 bases at J, with 8 bases in the middle. The CDR3 region is CASSQDGSHTGELFF. DNA for the CDR3: TGCGCCAGCAGCCAAGATGGCAGCCACACCGGGGAGCTGTTTTTT.

Concerning this clonotype itself: A much more abundant neighbour one base away suggests this may be a read error. The CDR3 DNA sequence: TGCAGTGCTGGGGATGGTGGGAGGACCCAGAATGAGCAGTTCTTC. Encoded protein: CSAGDGGRTQNEQFF. The rearrangement links TRBV20-1 to TRBJ2-1; TRBD2 might be the D (6 bases). Looked up from germline, CDR1 is DFQATT and CDR2 is SNEGSKA (reference sequence). The CDR3 covers 15 residues. Trimming took 5 bases from V and 7 from J, leaving 21 bases between them.

This clonotype showed up many times. V usage is TRBV5-1 and J usage is TRBJ1-6, with 9 bases matching TRBD1. The germline CDR1 and CDR2 sequences are SGHRS and YFSETQ. CDR3 length: 16 residues. The trim removed 4 bases at V and 10 bases at J, leaving 12 bases unmatched. The DNA of the CDR3 is TGCGCCAGCAGCACCAGACCGGGACAGGGAGGATCACCCCTCCACTTT. It is translated as CASSTRPGQGGSPLHF.

Concerning this clonotype itself: This sequence may be a read error, since a much larger clone differs from it by one base. V is TRBV5-8 and J is TRBJ2-3; maybe TRBD2 (6 bases). Germline V gene lookup returns CDR1 SGHTS and CDR2 YDEGEE. The V end was cut by 3 bases, the J end by 2 bases, with 7 bases between. The CDR3 covers 13 residues. The CDR3 loop is CASSSGVTDTQYF. DNA for the CDR3: TGTGCCAGCAGCTCGGGGGTCACAGATACGCAGTATTTT.

Remarks on this clonotype: A clone one base away is much larger, so this may be a read error. This sequence joins TRBV20-1 and TRBJ2-2; D is perhaps TRBD2 (5 bases). Per the germline V gene, CDR1 is DFQATT and CDR2 is SNEGSKA (reference sequence). This CDR3 has 13 amino acids. The CDR3 DNA follows: TGCGGTGCTAGGAAGCTAGCTACCGGGGAGCTGTTTTTT. This translates into CGARKLATGELFF.

This clonotype occurred many times. The genes are TRBV5-1 and TRBJ2-5; no clear D gene. The CDR3 is 15 amino acids. With 1 base removed from V and 5 bases from J, the gap between germline ends came to 15 bases. Per germline, CDR1 SGHRS and CDR2 YFSETQ. The CDR3: CASSLSWDQRETQYF. CDR3 sequence (DNA): TGCGCCAGCAGCTTGAGCTGGGATCAGAGGGAGACCCAGTACTTC.

This clonotype has ten or more counts. The gene calls are TRBV27 and TRBJ2-3; D is ambiguous. V lost 7 bases to trimming and J lost 4 bases, with 15 bases between them. This CDR3 spans 14 amino acids. CDR1 is MNHEY, CDR2 SMNVEV, per germline (reference sequence). CDR3 nucleotide sequence: TGTGCCAGCATGTTAAGCCTCTCGGCAGATACGCAGTATTTT. It encodes CASMLSLSADTQYF.

This clonotype came up many times. This chain links TRBV12-3 or TRBV12-4 with TRBJ1-1; TRBD1 might be the D (6 bases). The germline V and J ends were trimmed by 6 bases and 1 base, with 21 bases remaining between them. The CDR3 runs to 17 residues. The DNA for the CDR3 is TGTGCCAGCAGGGTACACCAGGGGTCTTATGAGAACACTGAAGCTTTCTTT. It encodes CASRVHQGSYENTEAFF.

This clonotype was observed at least ten times. The V and J genes are TRBV3-1 and TRBJ2-1; tentatively, D is TRBD2 (6 bases). From germline, CDR1 is LGHDT and CDR2 YNNKEL (reference sequence). Trimming left V 1 base short and J 4 bases short, with 11 bases between. This CDR3 has 15 residues. CDR3 protein: CASSQGRGGYNEQFF. Written as DNA, the CDR3 is TGTGCCAGCAGCCAAGGGCGGGGTGGATACAATGAGCAGTTCTTC.

This clonotype appeared many times. Sequence at one end of the junction differs from germline and may be a read error. This rearrangement joins TRBV7-2 to TRBJ2-3, with unresolved D. In germline, CDR1 is SGHTA, CDR2 FQGNSA. This CDR3 spans 11 amino acids. CDR3 amino acids: CASGFTDTQYF. For the CDR3, the DNA is TGTGCCAGCGGCTTCACAGATACGCAGTATTTT. Full variable domain (missing parts from reference TRBV7-2 and TRBJ2-3): GAGVSQSPSNKVTEKGKDVELRCDPISGHTALYWYRQSLGQGLEFLIYFQGNSAPDKSGLPSDRFSAERTGGSVSTLTIQRTQQEDSAVYLCASGFTDTQYFGPGTRLTVL.

This clonotype has at least ten counts. This chain uses TRBV7-2 with TRBJ2-4; TRBD1 or TRBD2 may be the D gene (5 bases each). This CDR3 has 14 residues. V lost 4 bases and J lost 6, with 13 bases in between. Germline V gene lookup returns CDR1 SGHTA and CDR2 FQGNSA. DNA of the CDR3: TGTGCCAGCAGCTCGTCCGGGACGATAAACATTCAGTACTTC. This sequence encodes CASSSSGTINIQYF.

This clonotype was detected ten times or more. The J gene is TRBJ2-3, the V gene TRBV7-8, with a weak D call TRBD1 (5 bases). The ends were cut back, 3 bases at V and 8 bases at J, with 9 bases in the middle. The germline CDR1 and CDR2 sequences are SGHVS and FQNEAQ. The CDR3 is made up of 12 amino acids. The CDR3 spells CASSFRRGTQYF. CDR3 bases: TGTGCCAGCAGCTTTAGAAGGGGTACGCAGTATTTT.

This clonotype occurred many times. This chain connects TRBV6-5 to TRBJ2-2, with a tentative D call TRBD1 (5 bases). The CDR3 runs 17 residues. Trimming left V 2 bases short and J 7 bases short, with 20 bases between. CDR1 and CDR2 from the germline V gene are MNHEY and SVGAGI. CDR3 nucleotides: TGTGCCAGCAGTTACGCCGGAAAAGGGGTAGGGGTCGGGGAGCTGTTTTTT. Residues: CASSYAGKGVGVGELFF.

This clonotype was counted many times. This chain joins TRBV4-2 and TRBJ2-7; no clear D. The CDR3 contains 15 residues. Germline V gives CDR1 LGHNA, CDR2 YNFKEQ. The ends were cut back, 0 bases at V and 3 bases at J, with 12 bases in the middle. CDR3: CASSQEVADRYEQYF. The CDR3 region has the DNA TGTGCCAGCAGCCAAGAAGTAGCAGACCGCTACGAGCAGTACTTC.

This clonotype was counted many times. The chain uses TRBV7-2 and TRBJ2-7, with 8 bases aligning to TRBD2. Germline CDR1 is SGHTA and CDR2 is FQGNSA. After removal of 9 bases from V and 4 bases from J, the junction contained 11 bases not matched to a gene. The CDR3 is 14 residues long. The CDR3 here is CASGQGLAPYEQYF. For the CDR3, the DNA is TGTGCCAGTGGCCAAGGACTAGCACCTTACGAGCAGTACTTC.

On this clonotype: A read error may be the cause here, since a much bigger clone is one base away. The genes are TRBV6-1 and TRBJ2-7; 8 bases are shared with TRBD2. Per germline, CDR1 MNHNS and CDR2 SASEGT. V lost 10 bases to trimming and J lost 6 bases; unmatched junction nucleotides: 11. This CDR3 region has 13 residues. CDR3 sequence: CATREAGACEQYF. The CDR3 nucleotides are TGTGCCACCAGGGAAGCGGGAGCGTGCGAGCAGTACTTC.

This clonotype was found many times. The rearrangement joins TRBV7-9 to TRBJ2-1, with no clear D. V lost 4 bases and J 8 bases, leaving 15 bases between the germline ends. This CDR3 contains 14 residues. Looked up from germline, CDR1 is SEHNR and CDR2 is FQNEAQ (reference sequence). CDR3 residues: CASSSFPPLDEQFF. The CDR3 nucleotides are TGTGCCAGCAGCTCCTTTCCCCCGTTAGATGAGCAGTTCTTC.